This entry features one T cell receptor (beta chain) sequence. This specimen comes from a study of blood T cell repertoires in COVID-19. Study context: The samples span acute and convalescent COVID-19 from the United States, Italy and Spain. T cells, B-cell-depleted T cells, or PBMCs supplied cDNA or gDNA.

Method: immunoSEQ multiplex PCR; TCRdb's copy keeps in-frame clones and lacks some. This table has about 110,000 clones, over 70% appearing once. The V gene lost 3 bases and the J gene lost 7 bases, with 15 bases spanning the gap. CDR1 is SGHTA, CDR2 FQGNSA, per germline. The CDR3 runs to 14 residues. The chain employs TRBV7-2 and TRBJ1-2; D ambiguous. The TCR was taken from a human donor with acute or convalescent COVID-19. The donor label of this sample is uncertain. The specimen was peripheral blood. This chain's CDR3 is CASSFGIRIGGYTF. The CDR3 DNA reads TGTGCCAGCAGCTTCGGGATCCGTATCGGTGGCTACACCTTC.